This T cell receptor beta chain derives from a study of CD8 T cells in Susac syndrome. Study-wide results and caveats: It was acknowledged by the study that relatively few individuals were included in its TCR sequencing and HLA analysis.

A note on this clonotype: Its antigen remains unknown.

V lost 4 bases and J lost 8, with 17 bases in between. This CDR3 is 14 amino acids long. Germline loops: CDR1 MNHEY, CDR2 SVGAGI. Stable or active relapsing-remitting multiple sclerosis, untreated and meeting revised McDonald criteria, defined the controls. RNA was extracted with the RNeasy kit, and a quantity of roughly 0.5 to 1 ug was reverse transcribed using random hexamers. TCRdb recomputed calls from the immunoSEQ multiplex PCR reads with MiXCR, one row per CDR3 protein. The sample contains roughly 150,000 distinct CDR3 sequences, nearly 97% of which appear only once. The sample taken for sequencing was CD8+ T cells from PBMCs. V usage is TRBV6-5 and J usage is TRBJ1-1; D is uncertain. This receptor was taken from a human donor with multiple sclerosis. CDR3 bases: TGTGCCAGCAGTTGGTTTAGGGCCTCGGCCGAAGCTTTCTTT. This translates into CASSWFRASAEAFF.